The subject of this entry is one T cell receptor beta chain. Germline lookup yields CDR1 MDHEN and CDR2 SYDVKM. There are 18 residues in the CDR3. V was shortened by 6 bases and J by 0 bases, with 21 bases between the two germline ends. The data were produced by immunoSEQ multiplex PCR, yet TCRdb's version contains in-frame clones alone and is incomplete. The sample records 54,000 or so clones, about four fifths being singletons. This specimen comes from a study of blood T cell repertoires in COVID-19. Study details: The United States, Italy and Spain were the sources of the acute and convalescent COVID-19 samples.

The chain has TRBV28 and TRBJ1-5; tentative D call: TRBD1 (6 bases). This TCR was recovered from a woman aged 80 or older with acute or convalescent COVID-19. Specimen: peripheral blood. The CDR3, as DNA: TGTGCCAGCAGAACGACAGGAGGAGAATGGAATAGCAATCAGCCCCAGCATTTT. Translating gives CASRTTGGEWNSNQPQHF.